The 17 T cell receptor beta chains below come from one sample, sequenced in a study of blood T cell repertoires in COVID-19. The repertoire was sequenced with immunoSEQ multiplex PCR; TCRdb's copy has only in-frame clones and lacks some. The table records 68,000 or so clones, approximately 80% of them present only once. Sequenced material: peripheral blood. The receptors come from a human donor in a cohort sampled during active COVID-19.

The CDR3 DNA follows: TGTGCCAGCAGCTTAGGGACAGGGCGCACCATATATTTT. It codes for CASSLGTGRTIYF. The V call is TRBV7-2, the J call TRBJ1-3, with TRBD1 matching 8 bases. Germline V gives CDR1 SGHTA, CDR2 FQGNSA. CDR3 length: 13 amino acids. The V and J ends lost 1 base and 9 bases, in that order; junction bases with no gene match: 2. Combining the CDR3 with reference TRBV7-2 and TRBJ1-3 gives the whole variable domain GAGVSQSPSNKVTEKGKDVELRCDPISGHTALYWYRQSLGQGLEFLIYFQGNSAPDKSGLPSDRFSAERTGGSVSTLTIQRTQQEDSAVYLCASSLGTGRTIYFGEGSWLTVV.

The chain employs TRBV11-2 and TRBJ2-3; D call uncertain. Germline V lookup: CDR1 SGHAT, CDR2 FQNNGV. V was trimmed by 3 bases and J by 6 bases, leaving 10 bases between them. This CDR3 comprises 13 residues. The CDR3 protein is CASSLSLSDTQYF. The CDR3 region has the DNA TGTGCCAGCAGCTTGAGTCTTTCTGATACGCAGTATTTT.

The rearrangement joins TRBV5-4 to TRBJ2-2; TRBD2 matches at 8 bases. This CDR3 is 17 amino acids long. CDR1 is SGHNT, CDR2 YYREEE, per germline (reference sequence). After removal of 1 base from V and 2 bases from J, the junction contained 7 bases not matched to a gene. The CDR3 DNA reads TGTGCCAGCAGCTTGCGTTCGCGGGGGGTAAACACCGGGGAGCTGTTTTTT. Translating it yields CASSLRSRGVNTGELFF.

This clone showed up just a few times. The chain couples TRBV2 to TRBJ2-7, with 7 bases matching TRBD2. The J segment lost 10 bases and the V segment lost 10 bases, leaving 16 bases of the junction unmatched. The CDR3 runs to 13 residues. The V gene's germline CDR1 is SNHLY and CDR2 FYNNEI. The CDR3 DNA is TGTGCCACCGGGGGGACCTCCGGGTCTGGTCAGTACTTC. It codes for CATGGTSGSGQYF.

The chain carries TRBV4-1 and TRBJ2-6; 14 bases are a match to TRBD2. This CDR3 comprises 20 residues. Germline V gene data show CDR1 as MGHRA and CDR2 as YSYEKL. V shed 4 bases and J 4 bases; nucleotides not matched to a gene: 12. This CDR3 reads CASSRQVRTSGGNGANVLTF. CDR3 bases: TGCGCCAGCAGCCGCCAAGTCCGGACTAGCGGGGGGAACGGGGCCAACGTCCTGACTTTC.

This chain links TRBV2 with TRBJ2-1, with 12 bases lining up with TRBD2. The CDR3 is 15 amino acids. V shed 7 bases, J shed 8 bases, and the junction held 9 bases outside the gene matches. Germline CDR1 is SNHLY and CDR2 is FYNNEI. This CDR3 is CASKGGLAGNYEQFF. The DNA for the CDR3 is TGTGCCAGCAAAGGGGGACTAGCGGGCAACTATGAGCAGTTCTTC.

In its sample, this clone was seen a few times. The CDR3 bases are TGTGCCAGCAGTGGCCCGCCCTCCTACGAGCAGTACTTC. Its translation is CASSGPPSYEQYF. This chain uses TRBV28 with TRBJ2-7, with D unclear. Deletions cut 5 bases from V and 0 bases from J, with 8 bases between. The CDR3 totals 13 residues. The germline CDR1 and CDR2 sequences are MDHEN and SYDVKM.

The rearrangement uses TRBV19 and TRBJ1-5, with 9 bases fitting TRBD1. Germline CDR1 LNHDA, CDR2 SQIVND (reference sequence). The trim removed 4 bases at V and 6 bases at J, leaving 7 bases unmatched. CDR3 length: 15 amino acids. The chain's CDR3 is CASSTGTGPLQPQHF. In DNA form, the CDR3 reads TGTGCCAGTAGTACCGGGACAGGGCCCCTTCAGCCCCAGCATTTT.

The count of this clone is one. The gene calls are TRBV7-2 and TRBJ1-5, with D perhaps matching TRBD1 (5 bases). The germline gives CDR1 SGHTA, CDR2 FQGNSA. V gave up 5 bases and J gave up 3 bases, with 8 bases separating them. This CDR3 region has 13 residues. CDR3 bases: TGTGCCAGCAGCAGACAGAACAATCAGCCCCAGCATTTT. It translates to CASSRQNNQPQHF.

The rearrangement links TRBV6-5 to TRBJ2-5; D might be TRBD2 (5 bases). The germline gives CDR1 MNHEY, CDR2 SVGAGI. Between the trimmed V and J ends, which lost 8 bases and 7 bases, there was a span of 14 bases. The CDR3 contains 12 residues. The CDR3 here is CASSGVYGTQYF. The CDR3 bases are TGTGCCAGCTCCGGGGTTTACGGGACCCAGTACTTC.

CDR3 DNA: TGTGCCATCAGGCAGGGTGGCAATGAGCAGTTCTTC. It is translated as CAIRQGGNEQFF. This chain connects TRBV10-3 to TRBJ2-1; possible D gene TRBD1, 5 bases. The CDR3 consists of 12 residues. Germline V gene lookup returns CDR1 ENHRY and CDR2 SYGVKD. The germline V and J ends were trimmed by 6 bases and 6 bases, with 9 bases remaining between them.

The CDR3 DNA sequence: TGTGCCAGCAGTAGCGGGAGGCGGTCCTACGAGCAGTACTTC. This sequence encodes CASSSGRRSYEQYF. This rearrangement joins TRBV2 to TRBJ2-7; TRBD2 matches at 9 bases. Per germline, CDR1 SNHLY and CDR2 FYNNEI. The V segment lost 5 bases and the J segment 1 base; nucleotides outside the gene matches: 3. The CDR3 totals 14 residues.

V and J are TRBV13 and TRBJ2-3; D gene unclear. Per the germline V gene, CDR1 is PRHDT and CDR2 is FYEKMQ (reference sequence). This CDR3 region has 14 residues. Between the trimmed V and J ends, which lost 5 bases and 4 bases, there was a span of 13 bases. CDR3 nucleotide sequence: TGTGCCAGCAGCCCCGAGTCCGCGGCAGATACGCAGTATTTT. Translation gives CASSPESAADTQYF.

The genes are TRBV6-2 or TRBV6-3 and TRBJ2-7; weak D call: TRBD2 (6 bases). Deletions cut 5 bases from V and 0 bases from J, with 17 bases between. This CDR3 region has 16 residues. CDR1 and CDR2 from the germline V gene are MNHEY and SVGEGT. CDR3 DNA: TGTGCCAGCAGTCTACCGAAGGAGGGGAACTCCTACGAGCAGTACTTC. This codes for CASSLPKEGNSYEQYF.

The sample holds one count of this clone. The V call is TRBV2, the J call TRBJ1-6; D gene uncertain. CDR3 length: 15 amino acids. V lost 2 bases, J lost 4 bases, and 9 bases lay in between. The V gene's germline CDR1 is SNHLY and CDR2 FYNNEI. The CDR3 DNA follows: TGTGCCAGCAGTGAAACGGCAGCGTATAATTCACCCCTCCACTTT. Its protein is CASSETAAYNSPLHF. The full variable domain, rest sourced from reference TRBV2 and TRBJ1-6, is EPEVTQTPSHQVTQMGQEVILRCVPISNHLYFYWYRQILGQKVEFLVSFYNNEISEKSEIFDDQFSVERPDGSNFTLKIRSTKLEDSAMYFCASSETAAYNSPLHFGNGTRLTVT.

The chain combines TRBV28 with TRBJ2-7, with a weak D call TRBD1 (7 bases). V lost 6 bases and J lost 7, with 19 bases in between. The germline V gene encodes CDR1 MDHEN and CDR2 SYDVKM. The CDR3 spans 14 residues. The CDR3 here is CASRATGSAGEQYF. DNA for the CDR3: TGTGCCAGCAGGGCGACAGGGTCCGCGGGGGAGCAGTACTTC.

The rearrangement links TRBV5-4 to TRBJ1-6; TRBD1 matches 7 bases. V lost 4 bases to trimming and J lost 8 bases; unmatched junction nucleotides: 9. Germline lookup yields CDR1 SGHNT and CDR2 YYREEE (reference sequence). The CDR3 has 15 amino acids. This CDR3 is CASSTDRRRDSPLHF. The CDR3 region has the DNA TGTGCCAGCAGCACGGACAGGCGGCGGGATTCACCCCTCCACTTT.